Sequencing of this T cell receptor beta chain was carried out in a study of control samples from healthy donors and cancer patients. Using immunoSEQ multiplex PCR, the repertoire was profiled, and TCRdb retains in-frame clones only, with some absent. Counted here are about 130,000 clones, roughly nine tenths occurring once; the ten biggest clones make up around 1.8%. The V and J ends lost 6 bases and 2 bases, in that order; junction bases with no gene match: 5. CDR3 length: 15 amino acids. The germline V gene has CDR1 MDHEN and CDR2 SYDVKM. The origin of this receptor is a man aged 18 to 29 in good health. The chain links TRBV28 to TRBJ2-1; TRBD1 matches at 9 bases. Sequencing was carried out using blood. The CDR3 region has the DNA TGTGCCAGCAGCTCCGGGACAGGGCCCTACAATGAGCAGTTCTTC. It translates to CASSSGTGPYNEQFF. Drawing the rest from reference TRBV28 and TRBJ2-1, the complete variable domain is DVKVTQSSRYLVKRTGEKVFLECVQDMDHENMFWYRQDPGLGLRLIYFSYDVKMKEKGDIPEGYSVSREKKERFSLILESASTNQTSMYLCASSSGTGPYNEQFFGPGTRLTVL.